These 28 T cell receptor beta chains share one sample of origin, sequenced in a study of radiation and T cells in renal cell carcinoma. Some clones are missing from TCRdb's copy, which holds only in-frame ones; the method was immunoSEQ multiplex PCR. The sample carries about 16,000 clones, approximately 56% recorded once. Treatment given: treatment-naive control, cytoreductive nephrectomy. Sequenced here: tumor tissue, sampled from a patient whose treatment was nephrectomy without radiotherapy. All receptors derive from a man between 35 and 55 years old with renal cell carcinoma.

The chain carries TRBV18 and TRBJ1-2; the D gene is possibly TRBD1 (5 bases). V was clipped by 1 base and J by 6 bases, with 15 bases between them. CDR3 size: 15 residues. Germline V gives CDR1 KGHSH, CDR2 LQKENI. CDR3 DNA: TGTGCCAGCTCACCACTGGCCAGGGTGGGTGATGGCTACACCTTC. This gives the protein CASSPLARVGDGYTF.

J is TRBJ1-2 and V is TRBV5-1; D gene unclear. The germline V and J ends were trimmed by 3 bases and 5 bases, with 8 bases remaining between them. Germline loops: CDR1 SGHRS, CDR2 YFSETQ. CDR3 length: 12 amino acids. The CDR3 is CASSSDGYGYTF. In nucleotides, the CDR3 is TGCGCCAGCAGCTCGGACGGGTATGGCTACACCTTC.

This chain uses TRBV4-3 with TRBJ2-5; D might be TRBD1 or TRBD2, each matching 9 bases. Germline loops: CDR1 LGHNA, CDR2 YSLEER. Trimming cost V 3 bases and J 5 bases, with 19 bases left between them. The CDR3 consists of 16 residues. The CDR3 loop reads CASSQIQGAGGETQYF. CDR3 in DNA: TGCGCCAGCAGCCAGATACAGGGGGCGGGAGGGGAGACCCAGTACTTC.

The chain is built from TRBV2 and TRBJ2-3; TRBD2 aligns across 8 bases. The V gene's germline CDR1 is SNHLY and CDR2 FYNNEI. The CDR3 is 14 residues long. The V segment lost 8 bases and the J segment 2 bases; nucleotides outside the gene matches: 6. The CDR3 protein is CASEGGGTTDTQYF. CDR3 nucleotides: TGTGCCAGCGAGGGCGGGGGGACCACAGATACGCAGTATTTT.

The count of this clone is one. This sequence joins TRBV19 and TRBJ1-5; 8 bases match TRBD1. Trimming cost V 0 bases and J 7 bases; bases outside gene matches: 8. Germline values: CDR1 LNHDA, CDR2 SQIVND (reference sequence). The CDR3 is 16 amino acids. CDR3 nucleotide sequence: TGTGCCAGTAGTATAGATTCAGGGGGCTCAGGCCAGCCCCAGCATTTT. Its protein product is CASSIDSGGSGQPQHF.

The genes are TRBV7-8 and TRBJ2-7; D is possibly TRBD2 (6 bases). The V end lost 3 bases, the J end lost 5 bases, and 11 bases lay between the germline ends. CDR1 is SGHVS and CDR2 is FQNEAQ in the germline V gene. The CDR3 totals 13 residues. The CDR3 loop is CASSFTSWDEQYF. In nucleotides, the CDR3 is TGTGCCAGCAGCTTTACTAGCTGGGACGAGCAGTACTTC.

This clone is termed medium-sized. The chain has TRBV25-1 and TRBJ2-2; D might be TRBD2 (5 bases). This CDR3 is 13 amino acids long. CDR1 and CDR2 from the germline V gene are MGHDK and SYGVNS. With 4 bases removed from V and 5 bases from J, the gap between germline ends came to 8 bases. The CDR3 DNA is TGTGCCAGCAGTGTCGGCGGGACCGGGGAGCTGTTTTTT. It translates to CASSVGGTGELFF.

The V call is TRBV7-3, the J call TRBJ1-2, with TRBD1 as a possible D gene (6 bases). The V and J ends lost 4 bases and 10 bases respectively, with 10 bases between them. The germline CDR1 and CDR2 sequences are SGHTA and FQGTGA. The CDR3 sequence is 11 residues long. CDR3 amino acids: CASSSGHHYTF. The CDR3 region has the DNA TGTGCCAGCAGCTCGGGACACCACTACACCTTC.

The CDR3 loop is CASSPRTPYSGNTIYF. CDR3 nucleotides: TGTGCCAGCAGTCCTCGGACACCCTACTCTGGAAACACCATATATTTT. V and J are TRBV27 and TRBJ1-3; possible D gene TRBD1, 5 bases. The V gene lost 5 bases and the J gene lost 0 bases, with 14 bases spanning the gap. CDR1 is MNHEY, CDR2 SMNVEV, per germline (reference sequence). The CDR3 is 16 amino acids.

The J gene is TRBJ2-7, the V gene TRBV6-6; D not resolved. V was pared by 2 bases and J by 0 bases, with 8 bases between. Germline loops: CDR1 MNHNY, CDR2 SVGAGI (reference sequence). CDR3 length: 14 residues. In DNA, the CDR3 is TGTGCCAGCAGTTACCTATGGGACTCCTACGAGCAGTACTTC. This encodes CASSYLWDSYEQYF.

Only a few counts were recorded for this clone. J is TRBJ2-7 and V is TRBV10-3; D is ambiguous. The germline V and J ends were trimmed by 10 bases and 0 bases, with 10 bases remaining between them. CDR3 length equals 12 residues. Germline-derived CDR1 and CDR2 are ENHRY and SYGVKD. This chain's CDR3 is CATRASSYEQYF. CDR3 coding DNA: TGTGCCACCCGGGCGAGCTCCTACGAGCAGTACTTC.

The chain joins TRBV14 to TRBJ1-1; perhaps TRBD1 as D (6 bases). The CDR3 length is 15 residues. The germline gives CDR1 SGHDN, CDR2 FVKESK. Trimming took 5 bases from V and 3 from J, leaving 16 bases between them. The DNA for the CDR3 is TGTGCCAGCAGCTTACCCGGGACAATAGACACTGAAGCTTTCTTT. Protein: CASSLPGTIDTEAFF.

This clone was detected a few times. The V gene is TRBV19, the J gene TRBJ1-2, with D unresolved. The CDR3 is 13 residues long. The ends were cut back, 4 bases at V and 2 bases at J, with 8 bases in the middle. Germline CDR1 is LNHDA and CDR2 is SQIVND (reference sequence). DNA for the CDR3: TGTGCCAGTAGTAAGTCAGGAAACTATGGCTACACCTTC. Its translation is CASSKSGNYGYTF.

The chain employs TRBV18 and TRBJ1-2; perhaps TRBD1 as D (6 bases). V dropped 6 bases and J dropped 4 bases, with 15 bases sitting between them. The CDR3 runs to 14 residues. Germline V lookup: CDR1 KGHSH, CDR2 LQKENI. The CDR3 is CASSINRDTYGYTF. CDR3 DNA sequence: TGTGCCAGCTCCATTAACAGGGATACCTATGGCTACACCTTC.

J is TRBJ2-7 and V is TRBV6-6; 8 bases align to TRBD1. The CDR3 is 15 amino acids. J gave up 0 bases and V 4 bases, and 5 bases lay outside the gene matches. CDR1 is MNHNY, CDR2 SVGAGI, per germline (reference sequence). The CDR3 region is CASSSPGTGSYEQYF. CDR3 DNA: TGTGCCAGCAGTTCTCCCGGGACAGGCTCCTACGAGCAGTACTTC.

The CDR3 DNA reads TGTGCCAGCAGCGTCGACGGGACAGAGAGATATGGCTACACCTTC. Amino acid sequence: CASSVDGTERYGYTF. V and J are TRBV9 and TRBJ1-2; 7 nucleotides align to TRBD1. V shed 2 bases and J 5 bases; nucleotides not matched to a gene: 9. Germline V gene sequence: CDR1 SGDLS, CDR2 YYNGEE. The CDR3 runs 15 residues. Complete variable domain (other parts from reference TRBV9 and TRBJ1-2): DSGVTQTPKHLITATGQRVTLRCSPRSGDLSVYWYQQSLDQGLQFLIQYYNGEERAKGNILERFSAQQFPDLHSELNLSSLELGDSALYFCASSVDGTERYGYTFGSGTRLTVV.

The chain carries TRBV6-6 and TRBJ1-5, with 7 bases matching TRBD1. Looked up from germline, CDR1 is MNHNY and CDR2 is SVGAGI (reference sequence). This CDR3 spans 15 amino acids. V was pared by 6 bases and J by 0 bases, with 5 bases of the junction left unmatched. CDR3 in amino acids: CASRPQGFSNQPQHF. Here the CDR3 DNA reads TGTGCCAGCAGGCCACAGGGGTTTAGCAATCAGCCCCAGCATTTT.

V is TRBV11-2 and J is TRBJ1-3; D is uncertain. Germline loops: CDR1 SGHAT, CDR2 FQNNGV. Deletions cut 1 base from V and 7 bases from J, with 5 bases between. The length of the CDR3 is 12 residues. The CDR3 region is CASSLAGNTIYF. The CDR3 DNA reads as TGTGCCAGCAGCTTAGCCGGGAACACCATATATTTT.

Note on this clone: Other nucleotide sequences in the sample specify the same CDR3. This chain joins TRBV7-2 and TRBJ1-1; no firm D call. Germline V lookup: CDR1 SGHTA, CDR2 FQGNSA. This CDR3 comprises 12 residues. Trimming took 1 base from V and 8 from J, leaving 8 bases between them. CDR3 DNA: TGTGCCAGCAGCTTAGGAACGGGGGAAGCTTTCTTT. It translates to CASSLGTGEAFF. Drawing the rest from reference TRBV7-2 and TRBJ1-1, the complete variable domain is GAGVSQSPSNKVTEKGKDVELRCDPISGHTALYWYRQSLGQGLEFLIYFQGNSAPDKSGLPSDRFSAERTGGSVSTLTIQRTQQEDSAVYLCASSLGTGEAFFGQGTRLTVV.

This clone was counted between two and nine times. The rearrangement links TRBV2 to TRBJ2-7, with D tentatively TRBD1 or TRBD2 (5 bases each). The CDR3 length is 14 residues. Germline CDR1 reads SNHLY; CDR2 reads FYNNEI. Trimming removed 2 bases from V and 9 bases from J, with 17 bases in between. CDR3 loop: CASSESAGPRGQYF. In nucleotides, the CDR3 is TGTGCCAGCAGTGAAAGCGCAGGCCCGAGGGGGCAGTACTTC.

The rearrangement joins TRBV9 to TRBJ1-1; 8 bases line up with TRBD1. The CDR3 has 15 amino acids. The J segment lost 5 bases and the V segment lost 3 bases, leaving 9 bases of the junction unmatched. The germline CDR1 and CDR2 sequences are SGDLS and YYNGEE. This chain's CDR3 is CASSAFQGAMTEAFF. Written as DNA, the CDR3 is TGTGCCAGCAGCGCCTTCCAGGGGGCTATGACTGAAGCTTTCTTT.

The CDR3 region is CATSSKGFEAPLHF. Written as DNA, the CDR3 is TGTGCCACCAGCAGTAAGGGGTTTGAGGCACCCCTCCACTTT. The chain combines TRBV15 with TRBJ1-6; a weak D match, TRBD1 (5 bases). V gave up 3 bases and J gave up 11 bases, with 14 bases separating them. Germline CDR1 LNHNV, CDR2 YYDKDF (reference sequence). The CDR3 is 14 residues long.

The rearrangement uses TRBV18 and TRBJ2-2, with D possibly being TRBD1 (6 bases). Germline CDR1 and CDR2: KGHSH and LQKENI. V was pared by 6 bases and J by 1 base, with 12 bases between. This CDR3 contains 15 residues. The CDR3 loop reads CASSPETGNTGELFF. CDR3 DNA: TGTGCCAGCTCGCCCGAGACAGGGAACACCGGGGAGCTGTTTTTT.

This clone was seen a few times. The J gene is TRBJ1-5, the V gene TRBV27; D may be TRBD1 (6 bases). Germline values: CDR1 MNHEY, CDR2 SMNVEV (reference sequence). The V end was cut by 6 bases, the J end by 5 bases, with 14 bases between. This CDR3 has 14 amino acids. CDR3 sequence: CASRRDNLDQPQHF. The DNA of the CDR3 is TGTGCCAGCAGGAGGGACAACTTGGATCAGCCCCAGCATTTT.

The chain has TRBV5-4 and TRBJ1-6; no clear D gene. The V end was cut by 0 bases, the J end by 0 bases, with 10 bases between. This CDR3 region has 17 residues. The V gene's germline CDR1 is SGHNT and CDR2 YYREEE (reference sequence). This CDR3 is CASSLGTDFSYNSPLHF. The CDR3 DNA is TGTGCCAGCAGCTTGGGGACGGATTTCTCCTATAATTCACCCCTCCACTTT.

The CDR3 spells CSVGRGLAGAGETQYF. CDR3 DNA sequence: TGCAGCGTTGGCCGGGGTCTAGCGGGGGCCGGGGAGACCCAGTACTTC. The chain combines TRBV29-1 with TRBJ2-5; 10 nucleotides align to TRBD2. V lost 4 bases, J lost 5 bases, and 13 bases stayed unmatched. Germline V gives CDR1 SQVTM, CDR2 ANQGSEA. This CDR3 contains 16 residues.

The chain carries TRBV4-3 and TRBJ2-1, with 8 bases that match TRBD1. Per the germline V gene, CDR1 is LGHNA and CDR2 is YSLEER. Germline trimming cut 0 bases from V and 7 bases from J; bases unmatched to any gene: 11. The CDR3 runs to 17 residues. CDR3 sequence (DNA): TGCGCCAGCAGCCAAGATGTGGGGATCCAGGGGGCGAATGAGCAGTTCTTC. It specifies CASSQDVGIQGANEQFF.

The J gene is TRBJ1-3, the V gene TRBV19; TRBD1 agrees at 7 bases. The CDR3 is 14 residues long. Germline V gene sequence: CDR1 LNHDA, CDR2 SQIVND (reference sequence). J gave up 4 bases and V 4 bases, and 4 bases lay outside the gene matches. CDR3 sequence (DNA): TGTGCCAGTAGTAGCACGACAGGGGGAAACACCATATATTTT. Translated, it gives CASSSTTGGNTIYF.